The subject of this entry is one TCR beta chain. The antigen remains unidentified. The data were taken from a study of identical twins. Findings of the study overall: Abundant beta clonotypes from cord blood had fewer insertions, unlike memory repertoires, which showed none.

The V end was cut by 7 bases, the J end by 6 bases, with 19 bases between. This CDR3 is 14 amino acids long. TCRdb used MiXCR to reprocess the 5' RACE reads, holding one entry per CDR3 protein. The sample yields roughly 770,000 distinct CDR3 sequences, roughly 18% seen once. The same sample was also studied in work on T cells expressing NK-cell markers. That work adds: As a fraction of CD8+ T cells, dominant NKG2C+ clonotypes reached roughly 1.0-8% in 5 to 7 donors. Also leading the CD3+CD56-NKG2C+ fraction in a handful of donors were these clonotypes.

The chain carries TRBV12-3 or TRBV12-4 and TRBJ2-7; maybe TRBD2 (5 bases). Material for sequencing was PBMCs. This TCR derives from a woman in her late teens or twenties in good health. This chain's CDR3 is CASTRPGKASEQYF. The CDR3 bases are TGTGCCAGCACTCGTCCCGGGAAGGCGAGCGAGCAGTACTTC.